These 31 T cell receptor beta chains were all obtained from the same sample, sequenced in a study of blood T cell repertoires in COVID-19. This table comes from immunoSEQ multiplex PCR, and its TCRdb copy is limited to in-frame clones, with some not included. The table shows around 140,000 clones, with around 86% occurring only once. The material sequenced was PBMCs or T cells enriched from blood (not recorded which). These receptors were obtained from a man aged 55 to 70 who had recovered from COVID-19.

The J gene is TRBJ2-7, the V gene TRBV19; D gene uncertain. CDR1 and CDR2 from the germline V gene are LNHDA and SQIVND (reference sequence). V lost 10 bases to trimming and J lost 7 bases, with 14 bases between them. The CDR3 sequence is 11 residues long. This CDR3 reads CATIAGKEQYF. The CDR3 bases are TGTGCCACGATTGCCGGTAAGGAGCAGTACTTC.

The chain is built from TRBV24-1 and TRBJ2-7; TRBD1 agrees at 7 bases. The germline gives CDR1 KGHDR, CDR2 SFDVKD. Trimming cost V 4 bases and J 3 bases; bases outside gene matches: 2. The CDR3 sequence is 13 residues long. The CDR3 coding sequence is TGTGCCACCAGTGACGACAGGGTCTACGAGCAGTACTTC. Protein: CATSDDRVYEQYF.

This chain joins TRBV28 and TRBJ2-3; D not resolved. Germline CDR1 MDHEN, CDR2 SYDVKM. V was clipped by 3 bases and J by 2 bases, with 3 bases between them. The CDR3 is 12 residues long. For the CDR3, the DNA is TGTGCCAGCAGTTTCTCCACAGATACGCAGTATTTT. It encodes CASSFSTDTQYF.

This sequence joins TRBV5-1 and TRBJ2-7, with D tentatively TRBD1 (5 bases). V lost 4 bases, J lost 5 bases, and 10 bases lay in between. The CDR3 length is 12 residues. Germline values: CDR1 SGHRS, CDR2 YFSETQ. This CDR3 is CASSPQVNEQYF. The CDR3, as DNA: TGCGCCAGCAGCCCACAGGTCAACGAGCAGTACTTC. Complete variable domain (other parts from reference TRBV5-1 and TRBJ2-7): KAGVTQTPRYLIKTRGQQVTLSCSPISGHRSVSWYQQTPGQGLQFLFEYFSETQRNKGNFPGRFSGRQFSNSRSEMNVSTLELGDSALYLCASSPQVNEQYFGPGTRLTVT.

This rearrangement joins TRBV6-5 to TRBJ1-3, with D possibly being TRBD1 (6 bases). V was pared by 2 bases and J by 1 base, with 9 bases between. This CDR3 has 15 residues. In germline, CDR1 is MNHEY, CDR2 SVGAGI. CDR3 DNA sequence: TGTGCCAGCAGTTACGGACAGTTATCTGGAAACACCATATATTTT. Translating gives CASSYGQLSGNTIYF.

This chain joins TRBV7-9 and TRBJ2-1, with TRBD2 matching over 8 bases. The CDR3 has 13 residues. Trimming cost V 3 bases and J 6 bases; bases outside gene matches: 1. Germline V gene data show CDR1 as SEHNR and CDR2 as FQNEAQ (reference sequence). The CDR3 loop reads CASSFSGANEQFF. In DNA form, the CDR3 reads TGTGCCAGCAGCTTTAGCGGGGCCAATGAGCAGTTCTTC.

The chain carries TRBV5-1 and TRBJ2-1, with D tentatively TRBD2 (6 bases). The CDR3 is 14 amino acids. With 7 bases removed from V and 6 bases from J, the gap between germline ends came to 17 bases. Germline assignment: CDR1 SGHRS and CDR2 YFSETQ. The CDR3 coding sequence is TGCGCCAGCGGAGGGGTTTTCCAAGCCAATGAGCAGTTCTTC. Translated: CASGGVFQANEQFF.

J is TRBJ2-7 and V is TRBV19; D gene uncertain. Germline values: CDR1 LNHDA, CDR2 SQIVND (reference sequence). The CDR3 consists of 16 residues. Trimming stripped 4 bases from V and 0 bases from J, with 16 bases between. CDR3 loop: CASSRIAVSSSYEQYF. The CDR3 coding sequence is TGTGCCAGTAGTAGGATCGCGGTCTCGAGCTCCTACGAGCAGTACTTC.

The chain recombines TRBV19 with TRBJ2-7; TRBD2 might be the D (6 bases). The CDR3 totals 13 residues. From germline, CDR1 is LNHDA and CDR2 SQIVND (reference sequence). The V end was cut by 2 bases, the J end by 2 bases, with 7 bases between. Here the CDR3 reads CASSISGAYEQYF. The CDR3 DNA follows: TGTGCCAGTAGTATATCGGGAGCCTACGAGCAGTACTTC.

V usage is TRBV3-1 (or the pseudogene TRBV3-2) and J usage is TRBJ1-4; TRBD1 might be the D (6 bases). Germline CDR1 is LGHDT and CDR2 is YNNKEL (reference sequence). The V end lost 4 bases, the J end lost 8 bases, and 8 bases lay between the germline ends. The CDR3 has 12 residues. In DNA form, the CDR3 reads TGTGCCAGCAGCCGTACAGGGGAAAAACTGTTTTTT. It codes for CASSRTGEKLFF.

The chain joins TRBV5-4 to TRBJ1-2, with 7 bases lining up with TRBD1. V dropped 3 bases and J dropped 6; count of bases not matched to a gene: 8. The length of the CDR3 is 14 residues. CDR1 and CDR2 (germline): SGHNT, YYREEE (reference sequence). The CDR3 DNA reads TGTGCCAGCAGCTACAGGGGAGTGGGAAATGGCTACACCTTC. Residues: CASSYRGVGNGYTF.

The chain carries TRBV27 and TRBJ1-1; 9 positions agree with TRBD1. This CDR3 has 15 residues. Germline trimming cut 5 bases from V and 2 bases from J; bases unmatched to any gene: 6. The germline V gene has CDR1 MNHEY and CDR2 SMNVEV (reference sequence). The chain's CDR3 is CASSPWDRANTEAFF. CDR3 DNA sequence: TGTGCCAGCAGTCCCTGGGACAGGGCTAACACTGAAGCTTTCTTT.

V is TRBV28 and J is TRBJ1-2; 10 nucleotides line up with TRBD1. The V gene's germline CDR1 is MDHEN and CDR2 SYDVKM. The CDR3 is 14 amino acids. V shed 7 bases and J 6 bases; nucleotides not matched to a gene: 8. As DNA, the CDR3 is TGTGCCAGCAACTCTGGACAGGGGGACGATGGCTACACCTTC. Protein sequence: CASNSGQGDDGYTF.

This clone has more than one count but fewer than ten. This chain joins TRBV2 and TRBJ2-7; D is unresolved. The germline V gene has CDR1 SNHLY and CDR2 FYNNEI. CDR3 size: 12 residues. The V end lost 5 bases, the J end lost 5 bases, and 10 bases lay between the germline ends. Here the CDR3 reads CASSYTVDEQYF. The DNA of the CDR3 is TGTGCCAGCAGTTACACAGTAGACGAGCAGTACTTC.

The V gene is TRBV28, the J gene TRBJ2-2, with 7 bases aligning to TRBD1. This CDR3 is built from 16 residues. V dropped 10 bases and J dropped 1; count of bases not matched to a gene: 12. The germline gives CDR1 MDHEN, CDR2 SYDVKM. CDR3 DNA: TGTGCCACCGTCAGGGGGAAGTTTTTGAACACCGGGGAGCTGTTTTTT. Translating it yields CATVRGKFLNTGELFF.

The chain uses TRBV6-1 and TRBJ1-5; a possible D gene is TRBD1 (6 bases). The CDR3 has 15 amino acids. Germline assignment: CDR1 MNHNS and CDR2 SASEGT. The ends were cut back, 3 bases at V and 4 bases at J, with 13 bases in the middle. CDR3 coding DNA: TGTGCCAGCAGTGAGAACAGGGTTCGGAATCAGCCCCAGCATTTT. As protein: CASSENRVRNQPQHF.

The rearrangement links TRBV29-1 to TRBJ2-7, with a possible D match to TRBD1 (5 bases). Germline V gives CDR1 SQVTM, CDR2 ANQGSEA. The CDR3 is 12 residues long. The germline V and J ends were trimmed by 6 bases and 3 bases, with 12 bases remaining between them. This chain's CDR3 is CSVGQGNYEQYF. CDR3 DNA sequence: TGCAGCGTCGGCCAGGGTAACTACGAGCAGTACTTC.

The chain joins TRBV28 to TRBJ2-7; possible D gene TRBD2, 5 bases. Trimming removed 4 bases at V and 0 bases at J, with 13 bases between. The length of the CDR3 is 15 residues. Germline loops: CDR1 MDHEN, CDR2 SYDVKM. Written as DNA, the CDR3 is TGTGCCAGCAGTTCCTTGCGGAGGAGCTCCTACGAGCAGTACTTC. Translation: CASSSLRRSSYEQYF.

The rearrangement links TRBV5-1 to TRBJ2-5; D might be TRBD2 (6 bases). The V and J ends lost 4 bases and 2 bases respectively, with 21 bases between them. The germline V gene encodes CDR1 SGHRS and CDR2 YFSETQ. The CDR3 is made up of 17 amino acids. In DNA, the CDR3 is TGCGCCAGCAGCACGGGACTTCGACTGCAAAAACAAGAGACCCAGTACTTC. This sequence encodes CASSTGLRLQKQETQYF. Full variable domain (outside the CDR3, taken from reference TRBV5-1 and TRBJ2-5): KAGVTQTPRYLIKTRGQQVTLSCSPISGHRSVSWYQQTPGQGLQFLFEYFSETQRNKGNFPGRFSGRQFSNSRSEMNVSTLELGDSALYLCASSTGLRLQKQETQYFGPGTRLLVL.

V usage is TRBV27 and J usage is TRBJ2-7; 12 bases are shared with TRBD2. The J segment lost 1 base and the V segment lost 5 bases, leaving 15 bases of the junction unmatched. The CDR3 loop spans 19 amino acids. Germline assignment: CDR1 MNHEY and CDR2 SMNVEV (reference sequence). The CDR3 loop is CASSPLPLSSGRGSYEQYF. The CDR3 DNA reads TGTGCCAGCAGTCCCCTCCCGCTATCTAGCGGGAGGGGGTCCTACGAGCAGTACTTC.

The chain couples TRBV2 to TRBJ2-1, with TRBD1 matching over 10 bases. The CDR3 spans 15 residues. With 0 bases clipped from V and 5 bases from J, the junction kept 1 base outside the gene matches. Looked up from germline, CDR1 is SNHLY and CDR2 is FYNNEI. DNA for the CDR3: TGTGCCAGCAGTGAAGCCGGGACAGGGGACAATGAGCAGTTCTTC. Amino acids: CASSEAGTGDNEQFF.

This clone is a singleton in its sample. This sequence joins TRBV12-5 and TRBJ2-7, with D uncertain. The germline V gene encodes CDR1 LGHNT and CDR2 FRNRAP. Trimming removed 3 bases from V and 0 bases from J, with 6 bases in between. There are 13 residues in the CDR3. The CDR3 nucleotides are TGTGCTAGTGGTTTTGGCCTCTCCTACGAGCAGTACTTC. Its translation is CASGFGLSYEQYF.

The rearrangement links TRBV7-9 to TRBJ2-3; a possible D gene is TRBD1 (5 bases). Germline CDR1 reads SEHNR; CDR2 reads FQNEAQ (reference sequence). Trimming cost V 6 bases and J 0 bases, with 13 bases left between them. The CDR3 loop spans 15 amino acids. CDR3 nucleotides: TGTGCCAGCAGTCCCCCGGCAGGGAGCACAGATACGCAGTATTTT. Its translation is CASSPPAGSTDTQYF.

The chain uses TRBV5-1 and TRBJ2-5, with TRBD1 matching over 9 bases. There are 15 residues in the CDR3. The germline V gene has CDR1 SGHRS and CDR2 YFSETQ. V lost 1 base, J lost 2 bases, and 3 bases stayed unmatched. In nucleotides, the CDR3 is TGCGCCAGCAGCTTGACTGGGACAGGGCAAGAGACCCAGTACTTC. It is translated as CASSLTGTGQETQYF. Together with reference TRBV5-1 and TRBJ2-5, the CDR3 gives the full variable domain: KAGVTQTPRYLIKTRGQQVTLSCSPISGHRSVSWYQQTPGQGLQFLFEYFSETQRNKGNFPGRFSGRQFSNSRSEMNVSTLELGDSALYLCASSLTGTGQETQYFGPGTRLLVL.

J is TRBJ1-3 and V is TRBV5-5; D possibly corresponds to TRBD1 (5 bases). This CDR3 is 14 amino acids long. V lost 4 bases to trimming and J lost 5 bases, with 13 bases between them. In germline, CDR1 is SGHKS, CDR2 YYEKEE (reference sequence). CDR3 DNA: TGTGCCAGCAGCCGAGAAGCAGGGAGAAACACCATATATTTT. Translated: CASSREAGRNTIYF.

In nucleotides, the CDR3 is TGTGCCTGGAGTGTTTCCTCCAGGGGCAATGAGCAGTTCTTC. Its translation: CAWSVSSRGNEQFF. The rearrangement joins TRBV30 to TRBJ2-1; weak D call: TRBD1 (6 bases). Germline V CDR1 and CDR2: GTSNPN, SVGIG (reference sequence). This CDR3 has 14 residues. V was shortened by 0 bases and J by 6 bases, with 12 bases between the two germline ends.

The chain employs TRBV12-2 and TRBJ2-1; TRBD2, as called in the table, went unchecked against the DNA. TRBV12-2 is a pseudogene segment. CDR3 length: 13 residues. CDR3 sequence: CASCFLSYNEQFF. For the CDR3, the DNA is TGTGCAAGTTGCTTCCTGAGCTACAATGAGCAGTTCTTC.

The chain has TRBV10-2 and TRBJ2-1; no clear D gene. From germline, CDR1 is WSHSY and CDR2 SAAADI. Between the trimmed V and J ends, which lost 6 bases and 3 bases, there was a span of 6 bases. CDR3 length equals 12 residues. CDR3 loop: CASRADYNEQFF. The CDR3 DNA reads as TGCGCCAGCAGGGCAGACTACAATGAGCAGTTCTTC.

This clone is a singleton in its sample. The V call is TRBV7-9, the J call TRBJ2-3, with TRBD2 as a possible D gene (5 bases). The CDR3 is 13 residues long. Trimming removed 6 bases at V and 8 bases at J, with 15 bases between. CDR1 is SEHNR and CDR2 is FQNEAQ in the germline V gene (reference sequence). The CDR3 nucleotides are TGTGCCAGCAGATTTGCCTCTAGCAGTACGCAGTATTTT. It yields the protein CASRFASSSTQYF.

The sample holds one count of this clone. The chain carries TRBV27 and TRBJ1-4, with a tentative D call TRBD1 (5 bases). Germline CDR1 is MNHEY and CDR2 is SMNVEV (reference sequence). The CDR3 is made up of 16 amino acids. V lost 5 bases and J 7 bases, leaving 20 bases between the germline ends. The CDR3 loop is CASSPLSIGEGEKLFF. CDR3 DNA sequence: TGTGCCAGCAGTCCCCTCTCGATAGGGGAGGGTGAAAAACTGTTTTTT.

The chain combines TRBV5-4 with TRBJ1-2; 9 nucleotides align to TRBD1. The CDR3 is 14 amino acids. Germline CDR1 is SGHNT and CDR2 is YYREEE (reference sequence). Trimming cost V 6 bases and J 5 bases; bases outside gene matches: 8. The CDR3 protein is CASIPQGAGYGYTF. The CDR3 nucleotides read TGTGCCAGCATCCCACAGGGGGCTGGGTATGGCTACACCTTC.